A single sample gave rise to the 15 T cell receptor beta chains below, sequenced in a study of shared clonotypes between healthy human individuals. Repertoires were generated with immunoSEQ multiplex PCR, while TCRdb's copy carries only in-frame clones and drops some. The data show 190,000 or so clones, around 63% seen once. The specimen sequenced was memory CD4+ T cells sorted from blood. Subset here: CD45RA-negative fraction. The receptors derive from a man younger than 45 in good health.

CDR3 loop: CSVGLPQETQYF. For the CDR3, the DNA is TGCAGCGTTGGACTACCCCAAGAGACCCAGTACTTC. The chain recombines TRBV29-1 with TRBJ2-5, with D possibly matching TRBD2 (5 bases). CDR3 length: 12 amino acids. Trimming pared 4 bases from V and 1 base from J, leaving 7 bases between. Germline V gene sequence: CDR1 SQVTM, CDR2 ANQGSEA.

The table lists this clone with a count of one. J is TRBJ1-2 and V is TRBV7-2; 7 bases fit TRBD1. The V gene end was trimmed by 2 bases and the J gene end by 6 bases; junction bases not matched to a gene: 6. CDR3 length equals 14 residues. The germline V gene has CDR1 SGHTA and CDR2 FQGNSA. In nucleotides, the CDR3 is TGTGCCAGCAGCTTACGACAGGGTAGGCATGGCTACACCTTC. Protein sequence: CASSLRQGRHGYTF.

V and J are TRBV19 and TRBJ2-7, with TRBD2 matching 13 bases. The germline CDR1 and CDR2 sequences are LNHDA and SQIVND (reference sequence). The CDR3 length is 14 residues. The junction had 5 bases not matched to a gene; V was cut back by 9 bases and J by 3 bases. This CDR3 reads CASRTSGRIYEQYF. CDR3 DNA sequence: TGTGCCAGCAGGACTAGCGGGAGAATCTACGAGCAGTACTTC.

This clone has only a few counts. The chain uses TRBV5-4 and TRBJ2-1; the match to TRBD2 covers 8 bases. CDR3 length: 15 amino acids. Germline V gene sequence: CDR1 SGHNT, CDR2 YYREEE (reference sequence). V was clipped by 2 bases and J by 7 bases; unmatched bases: 8. For the CDR3, the DNA is TGTGCCAGCAGCTTTACTAGCGGAGAAACTAATGAGCAGTTCTTC. This codes for CASSFTSGETNEQFF.

This chain links TRBV15 with TRBJ1-2, with 8 nucleotides matching TRBD1. With 3 bases clipped from V and 7 bases from J, the junction kept 13 bases outside the gene matches. CDR1 and CDR2 (germline): LNHNV, YYDKDF (reference sequence). The CDR3 sequence is 16 residues long. Here the CDR3 reads CATSSGSGRGRRGYTF. DNA of the CDR3: TGTGCCACCAGCAGTGGAAGTGGCAGGGGGCGCCGTGGCTACACCTTC.

This rearrangement joins TRBV5-5 to TRBJ2-7; D unresolved. Germline lookup yields CDR1 SGHKS and CDR2 YYEKEE (reference sequence). The CDR3 is made up of 14 amino acids. V was pared by 2 bases and J by 5 bases, with 14 bases between. Here the CDR3 DNA reads TGTGCCAGCAGCTTTTCGGATCCGGGCGACGAGCAGTACTTC. This codes for CASSFSDPGDEQYF.

This clone turned up a few times. V usage is TRBV2 and J usage is TRBJ2-5; 7 bases are a match to TRBD2. CDR1 is SNHLY and CDR2 is FYNNEI in the germline V gene. The ends lost 7 bases at V and 2 bases at J; junction bases unmatched: 4. The CDR3 has 13 residues. The CDR3: CASTAGRQETQYF. CDR3 coding DNA: TGTGCCAGCACAGCGGGACGACAAGAGACCCAGTACTTC.

The gene calls are TRBV7-6 and TRBJ2-1; D may be TRBD2 (5 bases). The germline V and J ends were trimmed by 4 bases and 10 bases, with 8 bases remaining between them. Per germline, CDR1 SGHVS and CDR2 FNYEAQ. CDR3 size: 11 residues. The CDR3, as DNA: TGTGCCAGCAGCTCTCAGCGGGAGCAGTTCTTC. Amino acids: CASSSQREQFF.

DNA for the CDR3: TGTGCCAGCAATCCGGGACAGCGGTTTTACGAGCAGTACTTC. This encodes CASNPGQRFYEQYF. The V call is TRBV5-8, the J call TRBJ2-7, with 7 bases that match TRBD1. The CDR3 sequence is 14 residues long. The V gene end was trimmed by 6 bases and the J gene end by 4 bases; junction bases not matched to a gene: 10. CDR1 is SGHTS and CDR2 is YDEGEE in the germline V gene.

This clone was seen a handful of times. The sample has other DNA sequences that encode this CDR3 too. CDR3 loop: CASSVSGSSYNEQFF. The CDR3 region has the DNA TGTGCCAGCAGCGTTAGCGGGAGTTCTTACAATGAGCAGTTCTTC. This rearrangement joins TRBV9 to TRBJ2-1; 9 bases map to TRBD2. Germline CDR1 and CDR2: SGDLS and YYNGEE. There are 15 residues in the CDR3. V lost 2 bases to trimming and J lost 4 bases; unmatched junction nucleotides: 4.

This chain connects TRBV6-6 to TRBJ2-1, with D unresolved. Germline V gives CDR1 MNHNY, CDR2 SVGAGI (reference sequence). Trimming took 2 bases from V and 8 from J, leaving 10 bases between them. CDR3 length equals 13 residues. The CDR3 sequence: CASSYLGPYEQFF. As DNA, the CDR3 is TGTGCCAGCAGTTACCTCGGACCATATGAGCAGTTCTTC.

The chain joins TRBV7-9 to TRBJ2-5; D remains unclear. The CDR3 consists of 15 residues. Trimming left V 10 bases short and J 4 bases short, with 22 bases between. Looked up from germline, CDR1 is SEHNR and CDR2 is FQNEAQ (reference sequence). The CDR3, as DNA: TGTGCCAACTCTCCCCGAGGAGAGCTCCCAGAGACCCAGTACTTC. This translates into CANSPRGELPETQYF. Combining the CDR3 with reference TRBV7-9 and TRBJ2-5 gives the whole variable domain DTGVSQNPRHKITKRGQNVTFRCDPISEHNRLYWYRQTLGQGPEFLTYFQNEAQLEKSRLLSDRFSAERPKGSFSTLEIQRTEQGDSAMYLCANSPRGELPETQYFGPGTRLLVL.

This clone was seen only a few times. This chain links TRBV18 with TRBJ1-2, with D perhaps TRBD1 (5 bases). With 5 bases removed from V and 5 bases from J, the gap between germline ends came to 9 bases. The CDR3 has 12 residues. CDR1 is KGHSH, CDR2 LQKENI, per germline. CDR3 protein: CASSLTVYGYTF. CDR3 coding DNA: TGTGCCAGCTCATTGACAGTATATGGCTACACCTTC.

J is TRBJ2-3 and V is TRBV25-1, with a tentative D call TRBD1 (5 bases). The CDR3 has 14 residues. Germline V gene lookup returns CDR1 MGHDK and CDR2 SYGVNS. The V gene lost 4 bases and the J gene lost 0 bases, with 8 bases spanning the gap. CDR3 bases: TGTGCCAGCAGTGTGGCAGGGAGCACAGATACGCAGTATTTT. It yields the protein CASSVAGSTDTQYF.

CDR3 residues: CAISGPGQGISYEQYF. CDR3 bases: TGTGCCATCAGTGGCCCCGGACAGGGGATCTCCTACGAGCAGTACTTC. The V call is TRBV10-3, the J call TRBJ2-7, with TRBD1 matching 9 bases. V was clipped by 4 bases and J by 0 bases; unmatched bases: 7. CDR3 length: 16 residues. Per germline, CDR1 ENHRY and CDR2 SYGVKD.